Below, 10 T cell receptor beta chains from the same sample are listed, as sequenced in a study of shared clonotypes between healthy human individuals. Here immunoSEQ multiplex PCR was the method, and the copy in TCRdb shows in-frame clones only, minus some. The table includes over a million clones, around 78% detected once. Sequences were obtained from memory CD4+ T cells from PBMCs. Subset in this sample: CD45RA-negative fraction. Receptors were obtained from a man aged 18 to 30 in good health. Some clones in this sample may be carry-over from other donors' samples.

The chain has TRBV5-1 and TRBJ2-7; 9 bases match TRBD1. V was pared by 4 bases and J by 1 base, with 9 bases of the junction left unmatched. The CDR3 extends over 16 amino acids. Germline CDR1 is SGHRS and CDR2 is YFSETQ. CDR3 protein: CASSLRGQGLSYEQYF. In DNA, the CDR3 is TGCGCCAGCAGCCTCCGGGGACAGGGCCTTTCCTACGAGCAGTACTTC.

The chain carries TRBV5-1 and TRBJ1-5; D remains unclear. This CDR3 spans 14 amino acids. Per the germline V gene, CDR1 is SGHRS and CDR2 is YFSETQ. Deletions cut 4 bases from V and 9 bases from J, with 17 bases between. CDR3 sequence: CASSATLGLWPQHF. In DNA, the CDR3 is TGCGCCAGCAGCGCCACCTTGGGATTGTGGCCCCAGCATTTT.

J is TRBJ2-1 and V is TRBV27; D not resolved. The CDR3 covers 14 residues. V was trimmed by 8 bases and J by 7 bases, leaving 18 bases between them. Looked up from germline, CDR1 is MNHEY and CDR2 is SMNVEV (reference sequence). The CDR3 nucleotides are TGTGCCAGCGCGACCCGTGGCCCGCCGAATGAGCAGTTCTTC. Protein product: CASATRGPPNEQFF.

This clone came up a few times. V and J are TRBV10-2 and TRBJ2-5, with TRBD2 matching 11 bases. The CDR3 covers 15 residues. Germline values: CDR1 WSHSY, CDR2 SAAADI. Trimming took 4 bases from V and 3 from J; bases not matched to a gene: 4. CDR3 DNA: TGCGCCAGCAGTGGCCCGGGACTAGCGGAAGAGACCCAGTACTTC. Amino acid sequence: CASSGPGLAEETQYF.

This clone has at least ten counts. The rearrangement links TRBV15 to TRBJ2-5; TRBD2 might be the D (6 bases). The CDR3 is 17 amino acids. V lost 0 bases, J lost 1 base, and 15 bases lay in between. From germline, CDR1 is LNHNV and CDR2 YYDKDF (reference sequence). CDR3 sequence reads: CATSRDELYGGQETQYF. The CDR3 nucleotides are TGTGCCACCAGCAGAGACGAACTATACGGGGGCCAAGAGACCCAGTACTTC. The whole variable domain, filled in from reference TRBV15 and TRBJ2-5, reads DAMVIQNPRYQVTQFGKPVTLSCSQTLNHNVMYWYQQKSSQAPKLLFHYYDKDFNNEADTPDNFQSRRPNTSFCFLDIRSPGLGDTAMYLCATSRDELYGGQETQYFGPGTRLLVL.

The chain joins TRBV20-1 to TRBJ2-1; 7 bases are a match to TRBD1. J lost 13 bases, V lost 3 bases, and 6 bases had no gene match. This CDR3 spans 11 amino acids. Per germline, CDR1 DFQATT and CDR2 SNEGSKA (reference sequence). The CDR3 DNA sequence: TGCAGTGCTAGCGGGGCAGGGGGTCAGTTCTTC. Translated, it gives CSASGAGGQFF.

V gene TRBV30 combines with J gene TRBJ1-5, with 9 bases fitting TRBD1. V shed 1 base, J shed 7 bases, and the junction held 5 bases outside the gene matches. The V gene's germline CDR1 is GTSNPN and CDR2 SVGIG (reference sequence). This CDR3 has 14 residues. For the CDR3, the DNA is TGTGCCTGGAGTGGGACAGGGGTTGAGCAGCCCCAGCATTTT. Translated, it gives CAWSGTGVEQPQHF.

The rearrangement links TRBV15 to TRBJ2-7; D assignment may be TRBD1 or TRBD2 (6 bases each). CDR1 and CDR2 (germline): LNHNV, YYDKDF (reference sequence). CDR3 length equals 13 residues. V was trimmed by 1 base and J by 7 bases, leaving 11 bases between them. The CDR3 region has the DNA TGTGCCACCAGCAGAGCCCAGGGGAGGGAGCAGTACTTC. Its translation: CATSRAQGREQYF.

About this clone itself: Different DNA sequences within this sample yield the same CDR3. The rearrangement joins TRBV5-1 to TRBJ2-2; a weak D match, TRBD1 (5 bases). V dropped 0 bases and J dropped 1 base, with 7 bases sitting between them. The CDR3 is 15 residues long. The germline gives CDR1 SGHRS, CDR2 YFSETQ. The CDR3 reads CASSLGGENTGELFF. Here the CDR3 DNA reads TGCGCCAGCAGCTTGGGGGGCGAGAACACCGGGGAGCTGTTTTTT.

CDR3 coding DNA: TGCAGCGTCGACCGTGAAGCTTTCTTT. Residues: CSVDREAFF. The V gene is TRBV29-1, the J gene TRBJ1-1; D is ambiguous. Trimming took 6 bases from V and 7 from J, leaving 6 bases between them. Per germline, CDR1 SQVTM and CDR2 ANQGSEA. The CDR3 is 9 residues long.